This paragraph reports one T cell receptor beta chain. The sample belongs to a study of PD-L1 blockade in urothelial cancer. For the study at large: In terms of prior chemotherapy, patients had received 0 to 3 regimens. The researchers analyzed blood 3 weeks (second dose) and 6 weeks after treatment start. The median number of T cells present in blood samples was some 140,000.

PCRs were each spiked with synthetic TCR analog templates. Profiled with immunoSEQ multiplex PCR; TCRdb holds only in-frame clones, not every one. The sample gives about 45,000 clones, 88% of which show up once; roughly 3.6% is in the top ten. This CDR3 contains 14 residues. Germline V gene sequence: CDR1 LNHDA, CDR2 SQIVND (reference sequence). V gave up 3 bases and J gave up 4 bases; unmatched junction bases: 1. The starting material was PBMCs, obtained around atezolizumab (anti-PD-L1) treatment. The chain couples TRBV19 to TRBJ2-5; 11 bases align to TRBD2. The clonotype was recovered from an elderly man with urothelial cancer. The CDR3 DNA sequence: TGTGCCAGTAGTATTAGCGGGGGGGGAGAGACCCAGTACTTC. Its translation: CASSISGGGETQYF.